Included here is one T cell receptor (beta chain) sequence, with context. The sample comes from a study of blood T cell repertoires in COVID-19. About the research overall: Sites across the United States, Italy and Spain contributed samples from acute and convalescent COVID-19.

Here immunoSEQ multiplex PCR was the method, and the copy in TCRdb shows in-frame clones only, minus some. The sample carries roughly 49,000 clones, about 89% recorded once. The germline V gene encodes CDR1 SGHAT and CDR2 FQNNGV. Deletions cut 4 bases from V and 5 bases from J, with 18 bases between. CDR3 length: 16 amino acids. This clonotype originated in a human donor in a cohort sampled during active COVID-19. The chain carries TRBV11-2 and TRBJ2-1, with D tentatively TRBD2 (6 bases). Material for sequencing was peripheral blood. Written as DNA, the CDR3 is TGTGCCAGCAGCTCCCAGCCCGGGAGAATGAACAATGAGCAGTTCTTC. It encodes CASSSQPGRMNNEQFF.